The source of this T cell receptor (beta chain) is a study of cytomegalovirus exposure and HLA in healthy donors listed by TCRdb under 2017. Study-level background: An earlier analysis of approximately 550 of the donors reported more than 250 Gb of sequence data and some 120 million unique TCR beta sequences from approximately 180 million T cells. In a later analysis, previously published TCR beta repertoires from 670 or so donors were re-analyzed and high-resolution HLA genotyping was added so that TCR occurrence patterns could be studied. HLA typing covered class I and class II loci at four-digit resolution. Because of strong linkage in the cohort, five DR-DQ haplotypes were treated as single units for association and clustering. To predict cytomegalovirus infection status, the study brought together high-throughput TCR immunosequencing, statistical association of individual TCRs with disease status, and machine learning. Of the roughly 420 genotyped donors, less than 90% were placed in the genetic ancestry cluster associated with self-reported Caucasian donors. Rather than drawing on any new phenotypic data, the later analysis identified candidate immune exposures from TCR beta sequences and the way those sequences occurred across donors. Donor age, sex, ethnicity and CMV serostatus were collected together with the repertoire data. In addition to the first cohort of about 650 subjects, a separate validation cohort of 130 or so different subjects was used. On average, 235,054 unique TCR beta nucleotide sequences were sequenced per donor among 350 to 400 genotyped donors of the cohort, with 15% to 20% of those sequences being non-productive. Genome-wide SNP genotypes for about 65% of the 666 donors were used in a later genetic analysis, which treated that subset as a discovery cohort. All discovery cohort repertoires had been generated on a single sequencing platform. An earlier analysis of about 600 of the donors used high-throughput TCR beta sequencing to judge whether each TCR beta V gene segment behaved as functional or pseudogenic. The T cell repertoires of roughly 660 subjects were profiled by immunosequencing and related to cytomegalovirus serostatus. The study aimed to test whether cataloging public T cell receptors could reveal signatures of past pathogen exposure. About 280 gigabases of sequencing data and roughly 80 million unique TCR sequences made up an early release that covered under 750 HLA-typed donors. The number of donors typed differed by locus, with roughly 620-640 for A, B, C, DRB1 and DQB1, around 560 for DQA1, 600 to 610 for DPA1, and around 450 for DPB1. Points the paper makes about the study in general: According to a later analysis, most CMV-associated TCR beta chains appeared to be HLA-restricted, and the HLA associations seemed to be driven largely by CMV exposure. The classifier was reported to diagnose cytomegalovirus status with high specificity and sensitivity in both the original cohort and the validation cohort. Because the 87-base-pair reads could not distinguish some IMGT-functional V segments, including TRBV6-2 and TRBV6-3, those segments were excluded. Most TCR sequences were observed very rarely across donors, whereas some public TCRs were present in many individuals. A cluster of highly shared sequence variants was judged likely to be a technical artifact of the sequencing pipeline. Strong co-occurrence of HLA alleles, especially DR and DQ, made assigning TCR associations to individual alleles difficult. The earlier analysis of about 600 of the donors excluded some 15 rarely observed V segments, including chromosome 9 orphons, because counts were too low. A later analysis found that TCR association rates varied across HLA loci, with DRB1 alleles showing the most associated TCRs and HLA-C alleles the fewest. Specific HLA alleles were associated with over 15,000 TCR beta sequences at a false discovery rate of 0.05 in a later analysis. HLA typing was unavailable for some donors at each locus, so association tests used only the typed subset. Only TCR beta chains were sequenced in this cohort, and the absence of alpha or paired-chain data limited detectable features. In vitro tests confirmed that a few of the cytomegalovirus-associated TCR beta chains recognize cytomegalovirus antigens. Compared with equally common non-associated chains, HLA-associated TCR beta chains in a later analysis were more clonally expanded and had lower generation probabilities. A further reported finding was that TCR beta sequences accurately predicted the HLA-A and HLA-B alleles for most subjects in the first cohort. A later analysis reported that several top co-occurrence clusters appeared linked to parvovirus B19, influenza, CMV and Epstein-Barr virus. Compared with the roughly 710-donor mean, donors in an Asian-associated ancestry cluster had fewer N-insertions in productive TCRs, according to a later genetic analysis. The authors suggested that the approach could potentially be generalized to other disease states and immunological phenotypes. The presence/absence analyses assumed that sequencing depth was roughly uniform across donors, and that assumption may not be true. An association between a missense DCLRE1C variant and V-gene and J-gene trimming of TCR beta chains was found in a later genetic analysis and replicated in an independent cohort. In an earlier analysis of about 550 of the donors, most TCR beta V segments were observed in productive rearrangements about 90% or about 30% of the time, broadly matching IMGT annotations. Correlated functional status among segregating V segments might be attributable to linkage disequilibrium, but an unknown experimental factor could not be ruled out. A total of 150 or so TCR beta chains were listed by the study as associated with cytomegalovirus. CMV serostatus was the only immune exposure information available for the cohort.

Library method: the immunoSEQ multiplex PCR assay. The multiplex PCR relied on a mix of 60 forward primers for TCR Vbeta segments and 13 reverse primers for TCR Jbeta segments. The CDR3 region of rearranged TCR beta genes was amplified from genomic DNA with a multiplex PCR assay. On the Illumina HiSeq System, the amplified TCR beta libraries were sequenced as 87-base-pair reads. Regarding the original processing steps: Across the roughly 670 repertoires, a later analysis counted about 81 million unique TCR beta chains, roughly 11 million of which were shared by at least two donors. To remove PCR and sequencing errors, raw reads were error-corrected and collapsed into unique sequences using a nearest-neighbor algorithm that merged closely related sequences. Alignment of CDR3 sequences to IMGT reference sequences was used to assign V, D and J gene segments. For a sequence to be retained, a match of at least six nucleotides to both a V gene segment and a J gene segment was required. Rearrangements were called productive when the CDR3 lacked stop codons and stayed in frame with V and J; all others were non-productive. Following IMGT convention, CDR3 was defined as the stretch from the second conserved V-encoded cysteine up to the conserved J-encoded phenylalanine. The earlier analysis of a few hundred of the donors excluded sequences that lacked an unambiguous match to a single V gene segment. In an earlier analysis of 450 to 700 of the donors, V segments were called functional above 56.7% productive rearrangements and were called segregating when the between-donor standard deviation exceeded 5%. A statistical classification framework was built for diagnosing cytomegalovirus status from the catalog of TCR beta chain sequences. In a later analysis, V and J genes were assigned by comparing TCR nucleotide sequences against IMGT/GENE-DB human TR gene sequences. In a later analysis, CDR3 sequences and most-parsimonious VDJ recombination scenarios were assigned using the TCRdist pipeline. In a later analysis, every TCR beta chain was defined by the combination of its CDR3 amino acid sequence and its V-gene family, and reads without a unique V-gene family were dropped. A later analysis removed several hundred highly shared, low-generation-probability nucleotide sequences to deal with suspected cross-contamination and a sequencing artifact. A later analysis calculated a clonal expansion index for each public chain from normalized within-repertoire ranks of inferred template counts. Generation probabilities in a later analysis came from a VDJ recombination model fitted to out-of-frame rearrangements, and those results were checked against IGoR. In a later analysis, TCR-TCR, TCR-HLA and TCR-CMV co-occurrence was scored with hypergeometric tests, and a repertoire-size bias correction was applied to TCR pairs. False discovery rates were estimated in a later analysis by permuting HLA or CMV assignments 20 times. A later analysis grouped co-occurring TCRs with DBSCAN, adding TCRdist sequence similarity when clustering within HLA-allele-positive subsets. Repertoires with fewer than 30,000 or more than 120,000 public chains were left out of co-occurrence clustering, as were several repertoires with anomalous nucleotide sharing. TCRdb mirrors the immuneACCESS table, restricted to in-frame sequences. Some clones are absent from its copies; in checked studies, under half trace to an unresolved V gene, and the reason for the others is unknown. The V and J calls and clone size were taken over from that table, and D and trimming were inferred from the DNA. This sample lists fewer than 95,000 clones; over 55% were detected once. Together, the top ten hold around a fifth of the sample.

The cohort was made up of under 800 healthy bone marrow donors. At the time of sampling, all cohort members were nominally healthy, though unrecorded immune exposures were likely present. The donor was CMV seropositive and belonged to the group of over 250 seropositive cohort members. A peripheral blood sample was provided by each donor, and peripheral blood mononuclear cells were used for TCR beta sequencing. The Qiagen DNeasy Blood Extraction Kit was used to extract genomic DNA from the blood cell samples. From a lookup of the germline V gene, CDR1 and CDR2 are SNHLY and FYNNEI. The CDR3 starts with the cysteine, ends with the phenylalanine, and has 16 residues. Here the CDR3 DNA is all that survives: 48 bases in frame from base 1. Here V drops 5 bases and J drops 1 base, and the junction holds 3 bases not matched to any gene. About this clone itself: The target of this receptor is not known. No much larger clone is present one base from it, and per-base qualities are unavailable.

The receptor chain draws on TRBV2 and TRBJ2-1; TRBD2 fits 12 bases in the junction. The sample comprised PBMCs. This clonotype was obtained from a woman aged 50 to 60 in good health and CMV-seropositive. The sequence in DNA is TGTGCCAGCAGTACGACTAGCGGGGGATCCTACAATGAGCAGTTCTTC. Its protein reads: CASSTTSGGSYNEQFF.